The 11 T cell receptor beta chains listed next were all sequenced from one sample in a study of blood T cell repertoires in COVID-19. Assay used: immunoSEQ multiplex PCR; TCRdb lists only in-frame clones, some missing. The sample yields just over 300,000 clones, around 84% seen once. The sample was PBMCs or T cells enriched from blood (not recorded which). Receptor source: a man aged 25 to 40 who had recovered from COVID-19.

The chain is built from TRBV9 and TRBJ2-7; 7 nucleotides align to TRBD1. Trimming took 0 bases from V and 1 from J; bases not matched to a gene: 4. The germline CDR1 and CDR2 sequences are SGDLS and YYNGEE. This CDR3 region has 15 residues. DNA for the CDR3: TGTGCCAGCAGCGTAGCCTGGGGACAGTCCTACGAGCAGTACTTC. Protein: CASSVAWGQSYEQYF.

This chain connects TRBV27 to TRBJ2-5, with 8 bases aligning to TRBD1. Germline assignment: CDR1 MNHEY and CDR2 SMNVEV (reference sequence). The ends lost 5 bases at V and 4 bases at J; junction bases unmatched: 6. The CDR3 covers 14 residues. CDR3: CASSVTGVGETQYF. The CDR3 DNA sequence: TGTGCCAGCAGTGTGACAGGGGTAGGAGAGACCCAGTACTTC.

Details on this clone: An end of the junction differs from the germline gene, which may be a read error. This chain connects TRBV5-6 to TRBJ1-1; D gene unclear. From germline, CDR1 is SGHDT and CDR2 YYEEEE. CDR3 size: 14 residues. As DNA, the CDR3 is TGTGCCAGCACCTTGGATAGCCCCCCCACTGAAGCTTTCTTT. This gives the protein CASTLDSPPTEAFF.

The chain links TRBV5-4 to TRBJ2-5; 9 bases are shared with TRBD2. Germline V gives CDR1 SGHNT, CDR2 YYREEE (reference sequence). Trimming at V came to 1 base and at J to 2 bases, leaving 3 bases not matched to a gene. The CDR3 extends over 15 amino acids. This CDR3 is CASSLTAGGQETQYF. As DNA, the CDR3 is TGTGCCAGCAGCTTGACAGCGGGGGGTCAAGAGACCCAGTACTTC.

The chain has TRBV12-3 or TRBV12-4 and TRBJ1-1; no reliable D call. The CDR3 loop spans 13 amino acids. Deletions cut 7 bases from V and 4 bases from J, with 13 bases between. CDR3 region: CASILVMGTEAFF. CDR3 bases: TGTGCCAGCATCCTAGTTATGGGCACTGAAGCTTTCTTT.

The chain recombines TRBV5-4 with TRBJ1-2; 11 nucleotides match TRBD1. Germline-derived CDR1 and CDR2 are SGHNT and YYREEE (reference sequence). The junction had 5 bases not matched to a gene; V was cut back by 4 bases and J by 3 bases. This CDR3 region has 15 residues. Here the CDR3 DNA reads TGTGCCAGCAGCGGCAGGACAGGGGGCTACTATGGCTACACCTTC. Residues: CASSGRTGGYYGYTF.

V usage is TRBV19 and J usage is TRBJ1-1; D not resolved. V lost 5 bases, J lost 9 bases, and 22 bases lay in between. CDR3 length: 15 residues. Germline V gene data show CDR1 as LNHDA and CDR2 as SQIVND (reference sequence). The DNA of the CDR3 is TGTGCCAGTAGTTATAGCGGCCCCGTGGAGCGGAAAGCTTTCTTT. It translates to CASSYSGPVERKAFF.

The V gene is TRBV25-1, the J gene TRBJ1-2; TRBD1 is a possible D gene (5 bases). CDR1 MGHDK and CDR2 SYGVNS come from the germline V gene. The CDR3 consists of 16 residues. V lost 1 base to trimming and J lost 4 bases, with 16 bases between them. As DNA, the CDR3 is TGTGCCAGCAGTGAATCGGAACCGACTAGGGGCTATGGCTACACCTTC. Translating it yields CASSESEPTRGYGYTF.

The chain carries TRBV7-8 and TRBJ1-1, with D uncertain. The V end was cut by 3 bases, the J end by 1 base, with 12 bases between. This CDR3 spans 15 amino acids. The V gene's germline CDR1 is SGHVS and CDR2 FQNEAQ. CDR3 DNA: TGTGCCAGCAGCTTTCAGGTCCCTCCGAACACTGAAGCTTTCTTT. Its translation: CASSFQVPPNTEAFF.

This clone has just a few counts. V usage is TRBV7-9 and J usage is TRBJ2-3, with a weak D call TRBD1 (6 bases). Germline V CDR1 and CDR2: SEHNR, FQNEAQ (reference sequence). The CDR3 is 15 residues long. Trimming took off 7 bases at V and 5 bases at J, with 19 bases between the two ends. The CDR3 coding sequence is TGTGCCAGCAACGTTTTAAAAGCACAGGGAGATACGCAGTATTTT. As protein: CASNVLKAQGDTQYF.

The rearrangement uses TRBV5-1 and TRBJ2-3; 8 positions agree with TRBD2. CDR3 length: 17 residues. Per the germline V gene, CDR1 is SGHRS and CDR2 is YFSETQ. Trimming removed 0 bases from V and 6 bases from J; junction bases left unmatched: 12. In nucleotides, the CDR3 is TGCGCCAGCAGCTTGGCTTTAGCGGGGCCCACTACCGATACGCAGTATTTT. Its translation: CASSLALAGPTTDTQYF.